This T cell receptor (beta chain) was retrieved from a study of shared clonotypes between healthy human individuals. In the study overall: Donors, aged 18 to 49, were a couple of women and a few men. Findings of the study overall: A handful of donors shared 4.5% to 6.5% of their naive CD4 clonotypes. The sole specimen, blood, was sampled, and tissue repertoires likely differ. A limitation of the genetic and exposure-history diversity represented arose from few donors.

TCRdb's table, derived via immunoSEQ multiplex PCR, lists solely in-frame clones and lacks some. In the table there are about a million clones, around 77% of which are singletons. The trim removed 1 base at V and 12 bases at J, leaving 10 bases unmatched. Germline CDR1 reads MGHRA; CDR2 reads YSYEKL. The CDR3 is made up of 16 amino acids. Turning to this clone: Antigen specificity is unknown.

The clonotype originates from a man younger than 30 in good health. Some clones in this sample may be carry-over from other donors' samples. This rearrangement joins TRBV4-1 to TRBJ2-1, with TRBD2 matching over 12 bases. Sequencing used memory CD4+ T cells from PBMCs. Subset indicated: CD45RA-negative fraction. CDR3 sequence reads: CASSQGRASGRARQFF. The CDR3 bases are TGCGCCAGCAGCCAAGGGAGGGCTAGCGGGAGGGCCAGGCAGTTCTTC.